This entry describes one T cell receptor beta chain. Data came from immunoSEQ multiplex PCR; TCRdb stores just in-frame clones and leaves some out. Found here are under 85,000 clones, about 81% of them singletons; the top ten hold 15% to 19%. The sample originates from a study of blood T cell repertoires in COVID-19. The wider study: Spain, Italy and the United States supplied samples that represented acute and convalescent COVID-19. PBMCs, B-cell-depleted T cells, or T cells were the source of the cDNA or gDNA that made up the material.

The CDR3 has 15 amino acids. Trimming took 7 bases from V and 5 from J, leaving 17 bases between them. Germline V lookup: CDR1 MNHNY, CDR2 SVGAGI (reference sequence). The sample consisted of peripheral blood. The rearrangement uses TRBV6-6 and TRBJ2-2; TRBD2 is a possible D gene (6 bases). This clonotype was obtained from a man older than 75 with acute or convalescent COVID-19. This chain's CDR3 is CASNPTSSQTGELFF. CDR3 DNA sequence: TGTGCCAGCAACCCCACTAGCTCCCAGACCGGGGAGCTGTTTTTT.